A selection of T cell receptor beta chains follows, all from one sample in a study of cytomegalovirus exposure and HLA in healthy donors. Here immunoSEQ multiplex PCR was the method, and the copy in TCRdb shows in-frame clones only, minus some. The data hold approximately 130,000 clones, with about 81% observed a single time. The specimen sequenced was PBMCs. These receptors originate from a man aged 40-55 years in good health and CMV-seronegative. The conserved cysteine and the conserved F or W are not part of the CDR3 here. The order of the fields is clone size, V gene, CDR3 protein. Some rows mark clone size as missing; the rest say once, few, many or name a class of expanded clone.

>.|TRBV6-5
ASSYSLLQTNYGYT
>once|TRBV5-6
ASSLALAGGDTQY
>.|TRBV15
ATSRGQGEEADTQY
>.|TRBV18
ASSPREGGTGELF
>.|TRBV4-1
ASSQLGTANYGYT
>.|TRBV7-2
ASSLGQGWNRYT
>once|TRBV5-1
ASSLGDISVMITEAF
>.|TRBV27
ASSLTLTATNEKLF
>.|TRBV28
ASSNALGSGTDTQY
>once|TRBV6-5
ASRLAGNLYNEQF
>once|TRBV5-1
ASSLAGGPWDEQF
>.|TRBV7-9
ASSSPVSADTEAF
>.|TRBV5-1
ASSLGATSGRNEQY
>.|TRBV30
AWSSQLANEKLF
>.|TRBV18
ASSPTSATNEKLF
>.|TRBV5-8
ASSLDGGTDTQY